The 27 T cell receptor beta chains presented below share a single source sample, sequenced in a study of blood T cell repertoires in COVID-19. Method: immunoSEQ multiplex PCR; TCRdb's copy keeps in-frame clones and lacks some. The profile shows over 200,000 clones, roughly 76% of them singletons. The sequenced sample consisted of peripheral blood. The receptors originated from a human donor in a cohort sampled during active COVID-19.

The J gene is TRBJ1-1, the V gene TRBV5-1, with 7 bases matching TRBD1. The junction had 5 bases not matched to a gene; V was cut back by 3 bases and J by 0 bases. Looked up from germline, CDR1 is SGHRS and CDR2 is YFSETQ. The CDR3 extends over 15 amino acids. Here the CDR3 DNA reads TGCGCCAGCAGCTCGGGACAGTCCATGAACACTGAAGCTTTCTTT. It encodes CASSSGQSMNTEAFF.

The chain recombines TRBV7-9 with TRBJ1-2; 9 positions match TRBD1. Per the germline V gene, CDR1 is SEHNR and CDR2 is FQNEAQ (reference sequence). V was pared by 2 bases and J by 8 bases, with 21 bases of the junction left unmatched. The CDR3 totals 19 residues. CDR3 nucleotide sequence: TGTGCCAGCAGCTTAAAGCCACCGGGACAGGGAACCCGACCATACGGCTACACCTTC. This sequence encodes CASSLKPPGQGTRPYGYTF.

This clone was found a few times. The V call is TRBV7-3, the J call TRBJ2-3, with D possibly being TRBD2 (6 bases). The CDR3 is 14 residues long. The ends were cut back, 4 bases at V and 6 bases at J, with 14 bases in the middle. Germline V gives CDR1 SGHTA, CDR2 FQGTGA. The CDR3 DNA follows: TGTGCCAGCAGCTCCCATAGCGGACCGGATACGCAGTATTTT. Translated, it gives CASSSHSGPDTQYF.

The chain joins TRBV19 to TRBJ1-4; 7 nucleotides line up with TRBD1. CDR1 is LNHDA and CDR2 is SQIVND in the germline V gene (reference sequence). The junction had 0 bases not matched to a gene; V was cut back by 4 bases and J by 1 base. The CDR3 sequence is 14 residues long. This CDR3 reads CASSRQGTNEKLFF. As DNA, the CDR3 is TGTGCCAGTAGTAGACAGGGAACTAATGAAAAACTGTTTTTT.

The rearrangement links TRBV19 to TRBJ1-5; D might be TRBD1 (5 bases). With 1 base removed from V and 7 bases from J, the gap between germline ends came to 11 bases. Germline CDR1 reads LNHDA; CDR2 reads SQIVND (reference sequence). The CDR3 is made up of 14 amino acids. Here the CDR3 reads CASSIGAGRQPQHF. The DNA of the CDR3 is TGTGCCAGTAGTATAGGGGCAGGGCGCCAGCCCCAGCATTTT.

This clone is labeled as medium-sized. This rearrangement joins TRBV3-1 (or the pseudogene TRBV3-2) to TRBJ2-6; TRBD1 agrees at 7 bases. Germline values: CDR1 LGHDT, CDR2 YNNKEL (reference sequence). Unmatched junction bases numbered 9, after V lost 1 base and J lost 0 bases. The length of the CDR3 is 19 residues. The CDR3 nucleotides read TGTGCCAGCAGCCAAGTATCTAGGACAGGAGGCTCTGGGGCCAACGTCCTGACTTTC. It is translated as CASSQVSRTGGSGANVLTF.

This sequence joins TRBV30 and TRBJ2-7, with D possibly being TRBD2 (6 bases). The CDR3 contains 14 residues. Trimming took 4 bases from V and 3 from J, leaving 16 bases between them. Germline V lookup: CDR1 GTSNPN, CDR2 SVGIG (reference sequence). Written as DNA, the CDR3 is TGTGCCTGGACAGCGGGCCTACGGGACTACGAGCAGTACTTC. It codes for CAWTAGLRDYEQYF.

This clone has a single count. The DNA for the CDR3 is TGTGCCATCAACAACGAGGGGGCCTCCGAGCAGTACTTC. This codes for CAINNEGASEQYF. V and J are TRBV10-3 and TRBJ2-7; 7 positions agree with TRBD1. The CDR3 has 13 residues. J gave up 6 bases and V 7 bases, and 9 bases lay outside the gene matches. The germline V gene has CDR1 ENHRY and CDR2 SYGVKD.

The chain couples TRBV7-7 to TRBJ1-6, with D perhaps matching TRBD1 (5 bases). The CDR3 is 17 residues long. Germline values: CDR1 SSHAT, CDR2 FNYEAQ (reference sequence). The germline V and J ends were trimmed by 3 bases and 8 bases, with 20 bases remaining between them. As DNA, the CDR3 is TGTGCCAGCAGCTTGCCTGGGACCCCGGAGGGTCATTCACCCCTCCACTTT. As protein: CASSLPGTPEGHSPLHF.

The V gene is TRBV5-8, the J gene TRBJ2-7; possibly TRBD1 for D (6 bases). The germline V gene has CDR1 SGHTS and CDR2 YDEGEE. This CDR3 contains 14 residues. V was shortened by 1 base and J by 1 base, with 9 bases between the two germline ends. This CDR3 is CASSLPGQSYEQYF. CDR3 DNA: TGTGCCAGCAGCTTGCCCGGACAGTCCTACGAGCAGTACTTC.

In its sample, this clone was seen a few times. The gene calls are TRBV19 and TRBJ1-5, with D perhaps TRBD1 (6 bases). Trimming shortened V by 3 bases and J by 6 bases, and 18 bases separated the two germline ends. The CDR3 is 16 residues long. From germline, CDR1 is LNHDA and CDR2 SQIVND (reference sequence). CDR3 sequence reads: CASSIPTYRAPQPQHF. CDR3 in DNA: TGTGCCAGTAGTATCCCGACATACAGGGCTCCTCAGCCCCAGCATTTT.

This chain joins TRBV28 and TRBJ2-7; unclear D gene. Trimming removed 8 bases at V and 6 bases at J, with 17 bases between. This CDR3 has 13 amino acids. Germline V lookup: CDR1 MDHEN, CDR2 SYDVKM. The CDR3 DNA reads TGTGCCAGCCGATTCCCTGAGGCGACCGAGCAGTACTTC. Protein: CASRFPEATEQYF.

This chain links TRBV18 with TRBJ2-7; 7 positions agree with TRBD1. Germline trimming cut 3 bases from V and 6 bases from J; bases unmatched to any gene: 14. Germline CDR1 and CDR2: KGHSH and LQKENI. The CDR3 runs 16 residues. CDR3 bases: TGTGCCAGCTCACCCGCCGGGACAGCCGACCTCATCGAGCAGTACTTC. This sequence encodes CASSPAGTADLIEQYF.

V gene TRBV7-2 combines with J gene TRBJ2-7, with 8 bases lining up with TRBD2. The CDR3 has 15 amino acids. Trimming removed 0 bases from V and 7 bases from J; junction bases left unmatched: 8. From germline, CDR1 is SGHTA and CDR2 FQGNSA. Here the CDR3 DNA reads TGTGCCAGCAGCTTAGCGCTCGGGAGGGCCGGAGAGCAGTACTTC. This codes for CASSLALGRAGEQYF.

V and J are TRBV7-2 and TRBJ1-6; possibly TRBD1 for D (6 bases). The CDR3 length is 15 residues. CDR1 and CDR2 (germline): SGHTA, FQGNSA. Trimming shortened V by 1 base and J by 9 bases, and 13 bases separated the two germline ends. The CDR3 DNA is TGTGCCAGCAGCTTAGACAGGGTCGATCTTTCACCCCTCCACTTT. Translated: CASSLDRVDLSPLHF.

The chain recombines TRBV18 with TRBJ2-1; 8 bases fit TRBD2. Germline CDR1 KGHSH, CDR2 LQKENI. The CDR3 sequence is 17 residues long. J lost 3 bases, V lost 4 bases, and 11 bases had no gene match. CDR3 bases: TGTGCCAGCTCACGAACCGGGGCCAGCGGGAGCTACAATGAGCAGTTCTTC. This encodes CASSRTGASGSYNEQFF.

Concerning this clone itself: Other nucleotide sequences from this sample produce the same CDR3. The CDR3 DNA sequence: TGTGCCAGCAGTGACTCGGGACAGGGGAATTCACCCCTCCACTTT. Residues: CASSDSGQGNSPLHF. The rearrangement links TRBV6-4 to TRBJ1-6; 10 bases line up with TRBD1. Germline values: CDR1 MRHNA, CDR2 SNTAGT. The CDR3 covers 15 residues. Unmatched junction bases numbered 0, after V lost 0 bases and J lost 7 bases.

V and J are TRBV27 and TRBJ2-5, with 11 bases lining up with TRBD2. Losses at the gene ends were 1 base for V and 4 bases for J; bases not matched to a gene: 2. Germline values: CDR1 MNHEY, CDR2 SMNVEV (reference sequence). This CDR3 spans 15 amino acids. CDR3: CASSLLGLAGETQYF. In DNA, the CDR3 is TGTGCCAGCAGTTTATTAGGACTAGCGGGAGAGACCCAGTACTTC.

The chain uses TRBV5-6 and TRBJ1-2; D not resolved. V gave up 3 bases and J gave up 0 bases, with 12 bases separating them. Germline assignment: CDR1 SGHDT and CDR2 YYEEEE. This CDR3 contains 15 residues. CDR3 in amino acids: CASSSTPGANYGYTF. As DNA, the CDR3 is TGTGCCAGCAGCTCTACACCGGGAGCTAACTATGGCTACACCTTC.

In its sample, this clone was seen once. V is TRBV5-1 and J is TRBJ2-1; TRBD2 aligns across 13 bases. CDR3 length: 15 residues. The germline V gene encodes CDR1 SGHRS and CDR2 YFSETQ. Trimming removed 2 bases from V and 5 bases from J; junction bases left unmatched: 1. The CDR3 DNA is TGCGCCAGCAGCTTACTAGCGGGAGGGAACAATGAGCAGTTCTTC. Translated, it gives CASSLLAGGNNEQFF.

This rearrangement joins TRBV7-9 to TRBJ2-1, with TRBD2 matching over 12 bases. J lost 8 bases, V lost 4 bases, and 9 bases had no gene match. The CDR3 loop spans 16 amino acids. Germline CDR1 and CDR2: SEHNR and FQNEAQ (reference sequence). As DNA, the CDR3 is TGTGCCAGCAGCTCCTCGACTAGCGGGAGTCCTTATGAGCAGTTCTTC. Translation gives CASSSSTSGSPYEQFF.

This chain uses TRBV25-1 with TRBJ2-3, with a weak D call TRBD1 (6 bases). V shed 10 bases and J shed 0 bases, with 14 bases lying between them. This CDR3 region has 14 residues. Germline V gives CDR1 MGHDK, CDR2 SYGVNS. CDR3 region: CATTGLESTDTQYF. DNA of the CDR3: TGTGCCACCACAGGGCTGGAGAGCACAGATACGCAGTATTTT.

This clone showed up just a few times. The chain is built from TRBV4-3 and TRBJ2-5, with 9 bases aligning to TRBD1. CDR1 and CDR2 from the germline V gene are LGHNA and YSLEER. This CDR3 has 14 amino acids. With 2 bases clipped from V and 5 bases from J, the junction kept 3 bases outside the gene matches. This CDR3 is CASSQRQGVETQYF. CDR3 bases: TGCGCCAGCAGCCAAAGACAGGGGGTGGAGACCCAGTACTTC.

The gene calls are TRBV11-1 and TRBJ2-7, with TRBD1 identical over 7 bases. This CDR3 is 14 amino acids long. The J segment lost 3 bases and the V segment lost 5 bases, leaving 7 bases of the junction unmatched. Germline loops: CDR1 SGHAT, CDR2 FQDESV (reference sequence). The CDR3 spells CASSQRDSRYEQYF. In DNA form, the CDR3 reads TGTGCCAGCAGCCAGAGGGACAGCCGCTACGAGCAGTACTTC.

CDR3 protein: CASSPQGQGIPYEQYF. CDR3 DNA: TGTGCCAGCTCACCACAAGGACAGGGGATACCCTACGAGCAGTACTTC. The genes are TRBV18 and TRBJ2-7; TRBD1 matches at 9 bases. Per the germline V gene, CDR1 is KGHSH and CDR2 is LQKENI. V was clipped by 1 base and J by 2 bases; unmatched bases: 6. The CDR3 is made up of 16 amino acids.

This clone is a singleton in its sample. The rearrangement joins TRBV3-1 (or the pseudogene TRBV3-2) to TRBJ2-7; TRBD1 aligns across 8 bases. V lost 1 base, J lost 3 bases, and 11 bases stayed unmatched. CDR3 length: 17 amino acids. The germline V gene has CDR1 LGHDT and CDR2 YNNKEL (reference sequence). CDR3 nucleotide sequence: TGTGCCAGCAGCCAAGGGATAAGGACAGGGAGGAACTACGAGCAGTACTTC. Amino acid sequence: CASSQGIRTGRNYEQYF.

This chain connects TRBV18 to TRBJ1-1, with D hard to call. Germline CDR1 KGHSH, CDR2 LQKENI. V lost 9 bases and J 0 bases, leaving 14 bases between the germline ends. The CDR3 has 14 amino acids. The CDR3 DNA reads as TGTGCCAGTTCCTTTCGGGTCATGAACACTGAAGCTTTCTTT. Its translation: CASSFRVMNTEAFF.